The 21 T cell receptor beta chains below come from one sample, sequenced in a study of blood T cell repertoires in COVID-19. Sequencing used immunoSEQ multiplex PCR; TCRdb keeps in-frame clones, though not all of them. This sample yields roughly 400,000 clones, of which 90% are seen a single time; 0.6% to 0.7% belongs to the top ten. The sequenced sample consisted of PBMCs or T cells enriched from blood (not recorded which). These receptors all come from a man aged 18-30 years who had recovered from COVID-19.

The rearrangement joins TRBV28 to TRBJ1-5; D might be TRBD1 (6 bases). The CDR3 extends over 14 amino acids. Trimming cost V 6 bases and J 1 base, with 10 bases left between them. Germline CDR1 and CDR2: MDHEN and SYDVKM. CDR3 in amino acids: CASRGAVSNQPQHF. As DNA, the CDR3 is TGTGCCAGCAGGGGGGCTGTGAGCAATCAGCCCCAGCATTTT.

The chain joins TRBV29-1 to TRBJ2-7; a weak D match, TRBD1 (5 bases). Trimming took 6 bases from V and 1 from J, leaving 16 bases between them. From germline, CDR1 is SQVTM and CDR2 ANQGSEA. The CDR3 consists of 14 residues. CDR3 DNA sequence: TGCAGCGTAGCCTACAGGAGCCCTTCCTACGAGCAGTACTTC. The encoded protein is CSVAYRSPSYEQYF.

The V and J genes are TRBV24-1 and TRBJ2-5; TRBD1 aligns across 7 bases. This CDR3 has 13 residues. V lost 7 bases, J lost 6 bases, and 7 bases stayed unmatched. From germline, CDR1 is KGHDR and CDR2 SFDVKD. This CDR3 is CATRTGLGKTQYF. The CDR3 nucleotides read TGTGCCACCAGGACAGGGCTTGGTAAGACCCAGTACTTC.

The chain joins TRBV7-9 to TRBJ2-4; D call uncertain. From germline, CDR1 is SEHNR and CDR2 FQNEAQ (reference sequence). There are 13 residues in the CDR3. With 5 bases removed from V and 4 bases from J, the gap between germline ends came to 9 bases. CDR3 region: CASSLTVKNIQYF. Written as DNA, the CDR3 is TGTGCCAGCAGCCTTACAGTAAAAAACATTCAGTACTTC.

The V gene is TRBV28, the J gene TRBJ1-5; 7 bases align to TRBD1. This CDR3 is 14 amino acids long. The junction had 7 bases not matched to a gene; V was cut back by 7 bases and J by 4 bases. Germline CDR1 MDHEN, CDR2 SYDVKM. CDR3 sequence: CASINTGENQPQHF. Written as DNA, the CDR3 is TGTGCCAGCATAAACACAGGGGAGAATCAGCCCCAGCATTTT. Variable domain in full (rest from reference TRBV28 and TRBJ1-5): DVKVTQSSRYLVKRTGEKVFLECVQDMDHENMFWYRQDPGLGLRLIYFSYDVKMKEKGDIPEGYSVSREKKERFSLILESASTNQTSMYLCASINTGENQPQHFGDGTRLSIL.

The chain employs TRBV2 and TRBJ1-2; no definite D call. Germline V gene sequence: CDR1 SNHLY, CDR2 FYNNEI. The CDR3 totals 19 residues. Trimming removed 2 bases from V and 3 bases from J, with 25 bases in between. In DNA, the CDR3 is TGTGCCAGCAGTGAATTCTTTGCTGTCAGTAGCTTACTCTACTATGGCTACACCTTC. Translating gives CASSEFFAVSSLLYYGYTF.

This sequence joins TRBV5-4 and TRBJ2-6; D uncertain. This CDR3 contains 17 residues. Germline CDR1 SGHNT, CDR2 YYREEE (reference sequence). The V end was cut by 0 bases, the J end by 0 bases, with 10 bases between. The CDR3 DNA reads TGTGCCAGCAGCTTGGGCTCCGTAGCCTCTGGGGCCAACGTCCTGACTTTC. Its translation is CASSLGSVASGANVLTF.

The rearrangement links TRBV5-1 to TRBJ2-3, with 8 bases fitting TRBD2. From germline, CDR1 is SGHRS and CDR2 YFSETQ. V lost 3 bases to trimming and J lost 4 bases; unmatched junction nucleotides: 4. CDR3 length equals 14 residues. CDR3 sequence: CASSSTGGADTQYF. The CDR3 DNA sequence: TGCGCCAGCAGCTCCACCGGGGGGGCAGATACGCAGTATTTT. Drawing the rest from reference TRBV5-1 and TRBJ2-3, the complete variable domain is KAGVTQTPRYLIKTRGQQVTLSCSPISGHRSVSWYQQTPGQGLQFLFEYFSETQRNKGNFPGRFSGRQFSNSRSEMNVSTLELGDSALYLCASSSTGGADTQYFGPGTRLTVL.

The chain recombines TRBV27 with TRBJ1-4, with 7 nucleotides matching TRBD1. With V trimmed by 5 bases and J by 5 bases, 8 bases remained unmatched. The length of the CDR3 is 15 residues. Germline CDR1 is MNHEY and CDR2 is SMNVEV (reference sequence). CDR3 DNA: TGTGCCAGCAGTACCACAGGGGCTATCAATGAAAAACTGTTTTTT. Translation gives CASSTTGAINEKLFF.

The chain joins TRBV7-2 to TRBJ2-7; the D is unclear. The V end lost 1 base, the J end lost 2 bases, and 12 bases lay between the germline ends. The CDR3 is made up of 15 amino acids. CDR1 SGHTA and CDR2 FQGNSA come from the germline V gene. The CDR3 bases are TGTGCCAGCAGCTTAGGTCTCAATATAGCCTACGAGCAGTACTTC. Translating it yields CASSLGLNIAYEQYF.

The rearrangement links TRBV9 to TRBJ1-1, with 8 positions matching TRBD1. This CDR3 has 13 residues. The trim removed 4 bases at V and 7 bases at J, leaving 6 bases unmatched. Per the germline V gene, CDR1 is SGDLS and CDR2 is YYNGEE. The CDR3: CASSTDRVGEAFF. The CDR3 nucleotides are TGTGCCAGCAGCACGGACAGGGTGGGTGAAGCTTTCTTT.

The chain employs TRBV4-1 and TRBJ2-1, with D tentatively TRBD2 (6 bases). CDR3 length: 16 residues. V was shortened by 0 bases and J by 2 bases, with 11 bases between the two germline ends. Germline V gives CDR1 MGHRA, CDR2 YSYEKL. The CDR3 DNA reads TGCGCCAGCAGCCAAGAAAGGCAGCGGGCCTACAATGAGCAGTTCTTC. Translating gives CASSQERQRAYNEQFF.

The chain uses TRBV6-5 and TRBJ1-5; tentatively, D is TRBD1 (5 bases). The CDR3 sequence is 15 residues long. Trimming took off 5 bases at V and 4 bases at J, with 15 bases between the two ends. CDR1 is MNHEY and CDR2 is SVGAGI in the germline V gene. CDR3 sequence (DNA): TGTGCCAGCAGTCGAGGGGACGGGAGGAATCAGCCCCAGCATTTT. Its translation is CASSRGDGRNQPQHF.

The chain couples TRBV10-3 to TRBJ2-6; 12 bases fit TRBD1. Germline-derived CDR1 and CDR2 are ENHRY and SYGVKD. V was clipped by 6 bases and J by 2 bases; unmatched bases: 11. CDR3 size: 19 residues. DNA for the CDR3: TGTGCCATCAGGGGATATCTGGGACAGGGGGCGCCTGGGGCCAACGTCCTGACTTTC. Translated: CAIRGYLGQGAPGANVLTF.

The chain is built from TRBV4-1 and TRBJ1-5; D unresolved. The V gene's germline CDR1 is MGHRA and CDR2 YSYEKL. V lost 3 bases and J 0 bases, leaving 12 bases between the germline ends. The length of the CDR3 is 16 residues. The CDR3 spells CASSHRAEFSNQPQHF. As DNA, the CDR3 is TGCGCCAGCAGCCATCGCGCGGAATTTAGCAATCAGCCCCAGCATTTT.

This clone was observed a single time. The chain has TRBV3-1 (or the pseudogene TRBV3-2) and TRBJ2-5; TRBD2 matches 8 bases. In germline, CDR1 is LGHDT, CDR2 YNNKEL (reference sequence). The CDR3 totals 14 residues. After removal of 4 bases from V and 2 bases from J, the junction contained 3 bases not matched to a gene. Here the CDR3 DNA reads TGTGCCAGCAGCCTAGCGGGATCGCAAGAGACCCAGTACTTC. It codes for CASSLAGSQETQYF.

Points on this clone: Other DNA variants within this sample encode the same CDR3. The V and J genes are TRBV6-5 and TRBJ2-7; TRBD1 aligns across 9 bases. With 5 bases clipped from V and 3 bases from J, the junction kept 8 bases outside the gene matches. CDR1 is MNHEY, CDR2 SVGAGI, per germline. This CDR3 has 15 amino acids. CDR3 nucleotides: TGTGCCAGCAGTCAGACCGGGACAGGGCTCTACGAGCAGTACTTC. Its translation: CASSQTGTGLYEQYF.

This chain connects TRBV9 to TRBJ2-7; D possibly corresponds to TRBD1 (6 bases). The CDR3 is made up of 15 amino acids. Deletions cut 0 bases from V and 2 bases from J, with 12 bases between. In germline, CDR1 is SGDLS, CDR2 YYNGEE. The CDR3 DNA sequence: TGTGCCAGCAGCGTAGAGGGCAGGGGTCCCTACGAGCAGTACTTC. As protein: CASSVEGRGPYEQYF.

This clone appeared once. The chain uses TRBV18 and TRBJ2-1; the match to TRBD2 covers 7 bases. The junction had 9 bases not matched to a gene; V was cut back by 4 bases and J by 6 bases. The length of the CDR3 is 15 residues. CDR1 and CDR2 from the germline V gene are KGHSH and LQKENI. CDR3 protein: CASSQSAGDGNEQFF. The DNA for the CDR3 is TGTGCCAGCTCACAATCCGCGGGAGACGGCAATGAGCAGTTCTTC.

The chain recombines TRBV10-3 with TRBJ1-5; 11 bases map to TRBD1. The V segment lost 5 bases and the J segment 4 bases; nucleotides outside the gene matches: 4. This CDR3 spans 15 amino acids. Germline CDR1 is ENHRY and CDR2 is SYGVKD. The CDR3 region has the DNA TGTGCCATCAGTCCGGGACAGGGGGTTAATCAGCCCCAGCATTTT. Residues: CAISPGQGVNQPQHF.

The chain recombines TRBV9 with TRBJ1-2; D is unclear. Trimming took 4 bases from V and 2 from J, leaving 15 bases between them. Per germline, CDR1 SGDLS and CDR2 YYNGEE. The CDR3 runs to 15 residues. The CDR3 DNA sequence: TGTGCCAGCAGCTCGATAACGGGTGTAAACTATGGCTACACCTTC. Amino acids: CASSSITGVNYGYTF. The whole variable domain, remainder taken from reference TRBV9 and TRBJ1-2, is DSGVTQTPKHLITATGQRVTLRCSPRSGDLSVYWYQQSLDQGLQFLIQYYNGEERAKGNILERFSAQQFPDLHSELNLSSLELGDSALYFCASSSITGVNYGYTFGSGTRLTVV.